This TCR beta chain appears in the sequencing data of a study of cytomegalovirus exposure and HLA in healthy donors. PCR involved 60 Vbeta and 13 Jbeta primers. Clones were sequenced by immunoSEQ multiplex PCR, and TCRdb holds only the in-frame ones, with some missing. The sample carries 90,000 to 120,000 clones, approximately 80% recorded once. This CDR3 region has 13 residues. The V and J ends lost 5 bases and 7 bases, in that order; junction bases with no gene match: 8. Germline-derived CDR1 and CDR2 are SGHRS and YFSETQ. V usage is TRBV5-1 and J usage is TRBJ1-2; 7 bases agree with TRBD1. Sequenced sample: PBMCs. This TCR was sampled from a woman aged 18 to 35 in good health and CMV-seronegative. In DNA form, the CDR3 reads TGCGCCAGCAGTCCCGACGACAGGGCTGGCTACACCTTC. This gives the protein CASSPDDRAGYTF.